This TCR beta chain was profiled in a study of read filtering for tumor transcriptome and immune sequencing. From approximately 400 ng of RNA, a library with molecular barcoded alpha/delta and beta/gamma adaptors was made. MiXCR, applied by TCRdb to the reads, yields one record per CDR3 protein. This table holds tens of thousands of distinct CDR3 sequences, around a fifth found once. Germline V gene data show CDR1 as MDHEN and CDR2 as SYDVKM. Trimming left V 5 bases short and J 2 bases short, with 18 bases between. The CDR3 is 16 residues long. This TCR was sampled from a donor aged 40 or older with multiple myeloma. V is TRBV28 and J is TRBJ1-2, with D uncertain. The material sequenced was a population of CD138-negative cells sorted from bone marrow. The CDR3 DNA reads TGTGCCAGCAGTCCCGGACCGGCAGGTTCAAACTATGGCTACACCTTC. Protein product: CASSPGPAGSNYGYTF.